Listed below are T cell receptor beta chains from one sample, sequenced in a study of blood T cell repertoires in COVID-19. TCRdb's table, derived via immunoSEQ multiplex PCR, lists solely in-frame clones and lacks some. The sample comprises around 310,000 clones, around 89% of which are singletons, and roughly an eighth rests with the top ten. Material: peripheral blood. Receptor source: a woman aged 55 to 70 with acute or convalescent COVID-19. The conserved cysteine and the conserved F or W are not part of the CDR3 here. Fields, in order: clone size, J gene, V gene, CDR3 protein. Size values are once, few and many counts, or a class for expanded clones, and some rows have none.

once,TRBJ1-4,TRBV19,ASQAGRDEKLF
NA,TRBJ1-1,TRBV7-9,ASSLVPEGRTEAF
NA,TRBJ1-2,TRBV28,ASMGSTAGPTYGYT
NA,TRBJ1-4,TRBV11-2,ASNRRGEKLF
NA,TRBJ2-5,TRBV7-6,ASSLEGAPSPSETQY
NA,TRBJ2-1,TRBV18,ASSPAADNEQF
NA,TRBJ2-1,TRBV13,ASSLGRRNEQF
NA,TRBJ2-1,TRBV4-2,ASSPARTSVSYNEQF
NA,TRBJ2-5,TRBV5-4,ASSLTSGGGETQY
NA,TRBJ2-1,TRBV29-1,SLGQGVNEQF
NA,TRBJ2-3,TRBV10-3,AISDSGGPVNTQY
NA,TRBJ2-3,TRBV28,ASSRDRVSADTQY
NA,TRBJ1-5,TRBV19,ASSTTGGNQPQH
NA,TRBJ2-1,TRBV2,ASSPVASGLVGNEQF
NA,TRBJ2-2,TRBV28,ASSSGGAKGTGELF
once,TRBJ2-3,TRBV6-6,ASTGSSDTQY
NA,TRBJ2-2,TRBV15,ATSGGLGLRELF
NA,TRBJ1-2,TRBV28,ASSFRQGRSNYGYT
NA,TRBJ1-5,TRBV27,ASRSGEGNQPQH
NA,TRBJ1-5,TRBV6-4,ASSELEGSPQH
once,TRBJ1-4,TRBV5-5,ASSRFTGEKLF
NA,TRBJ2-3,TRBV3-1/TRBV3-2,ASSLTSGGASDTQY
NA,TRBJ1-4,TRBV2,ASRLTEKLF
NA,TRBJ1-4,TRBV19,ASSIDEGATNEKLF
NA,TRBJ2-2,TRBV28,ASSLSGLAARELF
NA,TRBJ2-5,TRBV7-8,ASSLGDTSPETQY
NA,TRBJ1-1,TRBV7-2,ASSLVSESNTEAF
once,TRBJ2-5,TRBV6-5,ASSSRLAGAKETQY
NA,TRBJ1-1,TRBV5-4,ASRSFGRRGTEAF
NA,TRBJ1-1,TRBV7-2,ASISGGPNTEAF
NA,TRBJ1-2,TRBV7-2,ASSRRQADYGYT
NA,TRBJ2-1,TRBV27,ASSSRTGGSYNEQF
NA,TRBJ2-3,TRBV9,ASSLGGVADTQY
NA,TRBJ2-2,TRBV11-2,ASSLVSGSGTGELF
NA,TRBJ2-2,TRBV11-1,ASSLRQRGDTGELF
NA,TRBJ2-1,TRBV6-1,ASSEFSGGVYEQF
NA,TRBJ1-2,TRBV12-3/TRBV12-4,ASSPDWLYGYT
once,TRBJ1-2,TRBV6-6,ASKKPGQGDYGYT
NA,TRBJ1-6,TRBV7-2,ASSLAGVSPLH
NA,TRBJ2-6,TRBV19,AAHSGGASGANVLT
NA,TRBJ2-3,TRBV12-3/TRBV12-4,ASSRTDTQY
few,TRBJ1-1,TRBV5-4,ASSLSRGIMNTEAF